The 15 T cell receptor beta chains given below trace back to one sample, sequenced in a study of vaccination and CD4 T cells after COVID-19. Oncomine TCR Beta short-read sequencing was applied to DNA from cultured CD4+ T cells. TCRdb itself ran the PCR reads through MiXCR, one entry per CDR3 protein. The top ten hold approximately 7.4% of the sample, which has over 15,000 distinct CDR3 sequences, about two fifths seen once. No antigen has been assigned to these receptors. Treatment in this sample: roughly nine-day PBMC culture with coronavirus spike peptide pools or control peptides (ViraFEST assay). Sequenced material: CD4+ T cells from blood, cultured in vitro, taken after SARS-CoV-2 vaccination. Every receptor here comes from a human donor who had recovered from COVID-19.

A note on this clonotype: One end of the junction does not line up with germline, which may come from a read error. This chain joins TRBV19 and TRBJ1-4, with 7 nucleotides matching TRBD1. The germline V gene has CDR1 LNHDA and CDR2 SQIVND (reference sequence). The CDR3 sequence is 16 residues long. This chain's CDR3 is CASSTPRDSANQKLFF. The CDR3 nucleotides read TGTGCCAGTAGCACACCGCGGGACAGCGCTAATCAAAAACTGTTTTTT.

This CDR3 reads CASSIGLAGNANTGELFF. Here the CDR3 DNA reads TGTGCCAGTAGTATCGGGCTAGCGGGTAACGCGAACACCGGGGAGCTGTTTTTT. The rearrangement joins TRBV19 to TRBJ2-2; 8 nucleotides match TRBD2. The CDR3 is 18 residues long. The germline gives CDR1 LNHDA, CDR2 SQIVND (reference sequence). The ends lost 3 bases at V and 0 bases at J; junction bases unmatched: 9.

This chain connects TRBV6-2 or TRBV6-3 to TRBJ1-5; no clear D. The ends were cut back, 8 bases at V and 0 bases at J, with 14 bases in the middle. Per germline, CDR1 MNHEY and CDR2 SVGEGT. This CDR3 spans 15 amino acids. Written as DNA, the CDR3 is TGTGCCAGCGGAGACCGCCTGTATAGCAATCAGCCCCAGCATTTT. It translates to CASGDRLYSNQPQHF.

V is TRBV6-1 and J is TRBJ1-2, with no clear D. Germline V CDR1 and CDR2: MNHNS, SASEGT. The CDR3 is 14 residues long. V lost 6 bases to trimming and J lost 4 bases, with 15 bases between them. Here the CDR3 reads CASRHLRGSYGYTF. The CDR3 nucleotides are TGTGCCAGCAGACACCTACGGGGAAGCTATGGCTACACCTTC.

This clonotype appeared a few times. V gene TRBV27 combines with J gene TRBJ1-5; D is ambiguous. Germline CDR1 is MNHEY and CDR2 is SMNVEV (reference sequence). This CDR3 spans 13 amino acids. The V end lost 6 bases, the J end lost 2 bases, and 8 bases lay between the germline ends. In DNA, the CDR3 is TGTGCCAGCAGATCGAGTCGCAATCAGCCCCAGCATTTT. It encodes CASRSSRNQPQHF.

The chain couples TRBV28 to TRBJ1-5; no clear D. CDR3 length: 15 amino acids. CDR1 and CDR2 from the germline V gene are MDHEN and SYDVKM. Between the trimmed V and J ends, which lost 4 bases and 8 bases, there was a span of 18 bases. CDR3 loop: CASSSGGMLLEPQHF. DNA of the CDR3: TGTGCCAGCAGTTCGGGAGGAATGCTTTTGGAGCCCCAGCATTTT.

This clonotype was seen more than once but under ten times. The V and J genes are TRBV7-3 and TRBJ2-2; D is uncertain. Germline V CDR1 and CDR2: SGHTA, FQGTGA. Trimming pared 3 bases from V and 6 bases from J, leaving 11 bases between. The CDR3 has 14 residues. The DNA for the CDR3 is TGTGCCAGCAGCTTGGGTGCGGAAGCCGGGGAGCTGTTTTTT. This translates into CASSLGAEAGELFF.

This chain joins TRBV6-4 and TRBJ2-1; 11 positions agree with TRBD2. CDR1 and CDR2 from the germline V gene are MRHNA and SNTAGT. The CDR3 is 15 residues long. After removal of 5 bases from V and 7 bases from J, the junction contained 7 bases not matched to a gene. The CDR3 nucleotides read TGTGCCAGCAGTCTACTAGCGGGAGAAGGTAATGAGCAGTTCTTC. Amino acids: CASSLLAGEGNEQFF.

The chain recombines TRBV11-2 with TRBJ2-7, with 7 bases matching TRBD2. Losses at the gene ends were 3 bases for V and 3 bases for J; bases not matched to a gene: 5. Germline V CDR1 and CDR2: SGHAT, FQNNGV. The CDR3 loop spans 14 amino acids. The CDR3 sequence: CASSLAGANYEQYF. CDR3 nucleotide sequence: TGTGCCAGCAGCTTGGCGGGAGCTAACTACGAGCAGTACTTC.

There are a few counts of this clonotype. V usage is TRBV24-1 and J usage is TRBJ2-3; D gene ambiguous. Between the trimmed V and J ends, which lost 4 bases and 0 bases, there was a span of 13 bases. Germline lookup yields CDR1 KGHDR and CDR2 SFDVKD. This CDR3 is built from 16 residues. This CDR3 is CATSDVDTASTDTQYF. In nucleotides, the CDR3 is TGTGCCACCAGTGACGTTGACACAGCTAGCACAGATACGCAGTATTTT.

This clonotype was seen a handful of times. The J gene is TRBJ2-3, the V gene TRBV20-1, with D possibly TRBD1 on 6 matching bases. V lost 1 base and J 6 bases, leaving 20 bases between the germline ends. Germline CDR1 DFQATT, CDR2 SNEGSKA (reference sequence). The length of the CDR3 is 16 residues. CDR3 loop: CSARAGTFVVLDTQYF. CDR3 DNA sequence: TGCAGTGCTAGAGCCGGGACATTCGTGGTTTTGGATACGCAGTATTTT.

The chain couples TRBV27 to TRBJ2-1; D is uncertain. The end of the DNA aligns better with TRBJ2-7, so the J call may be wrong. The CDR3 spans 14 residues. Germline CDR1 is MNHEY and CDR2 is SMNVEV (reference sequence). CDR3 in amino acids: CASRTGPFEYEQYF. Here the CDR3 DNA reads TGTGCCAGCAGGACCGGGCCCTTTGAGTACGAGCAGTACTTC.

The chain links TRBV7-9 to TRBJ1-6; 7 bases are shared with TRBD1. CDR3 length: 15 amino acids. Germline CDR1 reads SEHNR; CDR2 reads FQNEAQ (reference sequence). Trimming at V came to 5 bases and at J to 5 bases, leaving 6 bases not matched to a gene. The CDR3 DNA is TGTGCCAGCAGCCCCCTACAGGGGAATAATTCACCCCTCCACTTT. It codes for CASSPLQGNNSPLHF. The variable domain in full, completed from reference TRBV7-9 and TRBJ1-6, reads DTGVSQNPRHKITKRGQNVTFRCDPISEHNRLYWYRQTLGQGPEFLTYFQNEAQLEKSRLLSDRFSAERPKGSFSTLEIQRTEQGDSAMYLCASSPLQGNNSPLHFGNGTRLTVT.

This rearrangement joins TRBV7-3 to TRBJ1-5, with 7 bases identical to TRBD1. V lost 5 bases, J lost 5 bases, and 21 bases stayed unmatched. The CDR3 has 19 residues. Germline loops: CDR1 SGHTA, CDR2 FQGTGA. The CDR3 DNA follows: TGTGCCAGCAGCGCGAATGATCGACAGGGAGGATTTTCTGATCAGCCCCAGCATTTT. Amino acids: CASSANDRQGGFSDQPQHF.

The table lists this clonotype with a few counts. The rearrangement uses TRBV7-6 and TRBJ1-6; TRBD1 might be the D (5 bases). The CDR3 length is 16 residues. Germline V lookup: CDR1 SGHVS, CDR2 FNYEAQ. V was clipped by 1 base and J by 9 bases, with 16 bases between them. For the CDR3, the DNA is TGTGCCAGCAGCTTAGAAAAGGGGACCGGGCCTTCACCCCTCCACTTT. This gives the protein CASSLEKGTGPSPLHF.